The clone carrying this T cell receptor (beta chain) was picked up a small number of times. Its antigen is currently unknown. This sample's time point: newly diagnosed GD, antithyroid drugs for less than 3 months. Construction of the TCR library relied on RNA isolated from PBMCs. This sample is drawn from a study of regulatory T cells in long-lasting Graves disease. Construction of the TCR beta libraries employed iRepertoire HTBI primers in conjunction with Arm-PCR of CDR3 regions. TCRdb re-derived calls from the multiplex PCR reads in MiXCR, one entry per CDR3 protein. The sample carries about 440,000 distinct CDR3 sequences, around 14% recorded once. From germline, CDR1 is SGHRS and CDR2 YFSETQ. The CDR3 totals 15 residues. The V end lost 0 bases, the J end lost 8 bases, and 12 bases lay between the germline ends. Overall study findings and caveats: Newly diagnosed disease favored TRBV20-1 and TRBJ2-1 over persistent disease. Graves' patients with persistent disease showed TCR diversity lower than patients newly diagnosed.

The same specimen was also included in a second study, on T cells in Graves' hyperthyroidism and ophthalmopathy. This second study notes: The HTBI primer set served for first-round RT-PCR of the TCR CDR3. Most clonotypes expanded in the thyroid (above 0.001) were also present in blood.

The specimen comprised peripheral blood mononuclear cells (PBMCs), sampled at new diagnosis, from a patient treated with antithyroid drugs. The TCR comes from a woman aged 25 to 39 with Graves disease. V usage is TRBV5-1 and J usage is TRBJ1-6; D is ambiguous. CDR3 sequence: CASSLEWAAYSPLHF. The CDR3 region has the DNA TGCGCCAGCAGCTTGGAGTGGGCAGCTTATTCACCCCTCCACTTT.